Following are 16 T cell receptor beta chains from one sample sequenced in a study of shared clonotypes between healthy human individuals (TCRdb year 2020). To prepare the library, the immunoSEQ multiplex PCR assay was applied. This is the immuneACCESS table as TCRdb keeps it, with only in-frame sequences that have V and J called. A part of the clones is gone; compared with another copy, unresolved V genes explain less than half, and the rest is unexplained. Recorded for this sample are about 1.5 million clones; approximately 96% of them occurred a single time. Approximately 1% of the sample is in the top ten clones. The sample taken for sequencing was naive CD4+ T cells sorted from blood. The cell subset or site label of this sample denotes: CD45RA+ positively selected. These receptors were taken from a man aged 25-40 years in good health.

The chain couples TRBV5-5 to TRBJ2-3; D gene uncertain. This CDR3 contains 15 residues. Germline loops: CDR1 SGHKS, CDR2 YYEKEE (reference sequence). V dropped 0 bases and J dropped 2 bases, with 10 bases sitting between them. CDR3 residues: CASSLDEPHTDTQYF. In DNA, the CDR3 is TGTGCCAGCAGCTTGGATGAGCCCCACACAGATACGCAGTATTTT.

The V call is TRBV5-4, the J call TRBJ2-1, with 10 bases fitting TRBD2. The CDR3 has 16 residues. Looked up from germline, CDR1 is SGHNT and CDR2 is YYREEE (reference sequence). V was pared by 0 bases and J by 3 bases, with 3 bases of the junction left unmatched. The CDR3 coding sequence is TGTGCCAGCAGCTTGGCGGCTAGCGGGAGCTACAATGAGCAGTTCTTC. This encodes CASSLAASGSYNEQFF.

The rearrangement joins TRBV5-1 to TRBJ2-3; no clear D. V shed 1 base and J shed 0 bases, with 9 bases lying between them. The CDR3 sequence is 15 residues long. Germline assignment: CDR1 SGHRS and CDR2 YFSETQ. CDR3 nucleotides: TGCGCCAGCAGCTTGTGGCCCTCCAGCACAGATACGCAGTATTTT. This encodes CASSLWPSSTDTQYF.

The rearrangement links TRBV29-1 to TRBJ2-5; 10 bases fit TRBD1. V lost 4 bases, J lost 3 bases, and 8 bases stayed unmatched. The germline V gene encodes CDR1 SQVTM and CDR2 ANQGSEA. This CDR3 contains 15 residues. The CDR3 nucleotides read TGCAGCGTTGGAGACTGGACAGGGGGTGAAGAGACCCAGTACTTC. Amino acid sequence: CSVGDWTGGEETQYF.

The V and J genes are TRBV10-3 and TRBJ2-1; TRBD2 agrees at 8 bases. The CDR3 contains 16 residues. From germline, CDR1 is ENHRY and CDR2 SYGVKD. Losses at the gene ends were 2 bases for V and 4 bases for J; bases not matched to a gene: 7. CDR3 sequence reads: CAISEMAGGGYNEQFF. CDR3 in DNA: TGTGCCATCAGTGAGATGGCGGGAGGTGGTTACAATGAGCAGTTCTTC.

This rearrangement joins TRBV4-3 to TRBJ2-7; 11 nucleotides align to TRBD2. The CDR3 loop spans 15 amino acids. Germline V lookup: CDR1 LGHNA, CDR2 YSLEER. Trimming removed 3 bases from V and 7 bases from J; junction bases left unmatched: 8. The DNA for the CDR3 is TGCGCCAGCAGCCAGGGGGGACTAGCGGTCGAGGAGCAGTACTTC. It yields the protein CASSQGGLAVEEQYF.

J is TRBJ2-2 and V is TRBV11-3; no clear D gene. This CDR3 region has 14 residues. The V gene's germline CDR1 is SGHNT and CDR2 YENEEA. Trimming removed 5 bases from V and 9 bases from J, with 16 bases in between. CDR3 in DNA: TGTGCCAGCAGCCCCTCCTTCGGCAGGCGGGAGCTGTTTTTT. This encodes CASSPSFGRRELFF.

The rearrangement links TRBV18 to TRBJ1-4, with D unclear. The CDR3 length is 13 residues. Germline loops: CDR1 KGHSH, CDR2 LQKENI. Trimming left V 11 bases short and J 3 bases short, with 13 bases between. The CDR3 coding sequence is TGTGCCGCAGCTATTAAACCTAATGAAAAACTGTTTTTT. It translates to CAAAIKPNEKLFF.

In the case of this clone: Distinct nucleotide sequences in the sample also encode this CDR3. The rearrangement uses TRBV5-1 and TRBJ1-3; D is ambiguous. V was cut by 0 bases and J by 1 base, with 8 bases left in between. Germline lookup yields CDR1 SGHRS and CDR2 YFSETQ. The CDR3 contains 15 residues. CDR3 nucleotides: TGCGCCAGCAGCTTGGCCGGGAGATCTGGAAACACCATATATTTT. Translated: CASSLAGRSGNTIYF.

The chain joins TRBV5-7 to TRBJ2-7; 9 bases agree with TRBD1. TRBV5-7 counts as an open reading frame of uncertain function. This CDR3 comprises 15 residues. The junction had 8 bases not matched to a gene; V was cut back by 3 bases and J by 4 bases. For the CDR3, the DNA is TGTGCCAGCAGCTCTCCCTCGGGACAGGGATACGAGCAGTACTTC. This translates into CASSSPSGQGYEQYF.

This sequence joins TRBV7-6 and TRBJ2-7; D possibly uses TRBD1 or TRBD2 (5 bases each). From germline, CDR1 is SGHVS and CDR2 FNYEAQ. This CDR3 contains 15 residues. Trimming removed 1 base at V and 5 bases at J, with 15 bases between. The CDR3 coding sequence is TGTGCCAGCAGCTTAGAACAGGACTTAAGGGACGAGCAGTACTTC. Its protein is CASSLEQDLRDEQYF.

This chain connects TRBV11-2 to TRBJ2-7; the D gene could be TRBD1 or TRBD2 (6 bases each). Germline values: CDR1 SGHAT, CDR2 FQNNGV. V lost 6 bases to trimming and J lost 0 bases, with 15 bases between them. This CDR3 is built from 15 residues. The CDR3 loop is CASRGWGASSYEQYF. In DNA, the CDR3 is TGTGCCAGCAGAGGGTGGGGGGCAAGCTCCTACGAGCAGTACTTC. Variable domain in full (rest from reference TRBV11-2 and TRBJ2-7): EAGVAQSPRYKIIEKRQSVAFWCNPISGHATLYWYQQILGQGPKLLIQFQNNGVVDDSQLPKDRFSAERLKGVDSTLKIQPAKLEDSAVYLCASRGWGASSYEQYFGPGTRLTVT.

V usage is TRBV7-6 and J usage is TRBJ2-1; 9 bases are shared with TRBD2. Germline V gives CDR1 SGHVS, CDR2 FNYEAQ. Losses at the gene ends were 6 bases for V and 7 bases for J; bases not matched to a gene: 13. There are 16 residues in the CDR3. In DNA, the CDR3 is TGTGCCAGCAGAAAATCCGCGGGACTAGCTTCAAATGAGCAGTTCTTC. This codes for CASRKSAGLASNEQFF.

The chain links TRBV6-1 to TRBJ2-5; no firm D call. The V end lost 7 bases, the J end lost 5 bases, and 14 bases lay between the germline ends. The CDR3 length is 13 residues. CDR1 and CDR2 (germline): MNHNS, SASEGT. CDR3 sequence: CASILGFAETQYF. The CDR3 region has the DNA TGTGCCAGCATTTTAGGGTTCGCCGAGACCCAGTACTTC.

This clone was found once. This chain connects TRBV9 to TRBJ2-3; tentatively, D is TRBD2 (5 bases). The germline V and J ends were trimmed by 0 bases and 0 bases, with 11 bases remaining between them. CDR1 SGDLS and CDR2 YYNGEE come from the germline V gene. This CDR3 has 16 residues. The CDR3 DNA follows: TGTGCCAGCAGCGTAGAACCCCCGGGGAGCACAGATACGCAGTATTTT. As protein: CASSVEPPGSTDTQYF.

This chain joins TRBV5-5 and TRBJ2-3; 7 bases agree with TRBD1. Germline V CDR1 and CDR2: SGHKS, YYEKEE (reference sequence). The CDR3 is made up of 16 amino acids. V lost 3 bases and J lost 2; bases outside the gene matches: 9. The CDR3 protein is CASSSYNRGDTDTQYF. CDR3 DNA sequence: TGTGCCAGCAGCTCATACAACAGGGGAGACACAGATACGCAGTATTTT. The full variable domain, in which reference TRBV5-5 and TRBJ2-3 provide the parts outside the CDR3, is DAGVTQSPTHLIKTRGQQVTLRCSPISGHKSVSWYQQVLGQGPQFIFQYYEKEERGRGNFPDRFSARQFPNYSSELNVNALLLGDSALYLCASSSYNRGDTDTQYFGPGTRLTVL.